This TCR beta chain stems from a study of blood T cell repertoires in COVID-19. The overall study: PBMCs, B-cell-depleted T cells, or T cells provided the cDNA or gDNA that made up the material.

Assay: immunoSEQ multiplex PCR; the TCRdb copy retains only in-frame clones and omits some. The sample contains more than 200,000 clones, approximately 86% of which appear only once. This CDR3 spans 11 amino acids. The germline CDR1 and CDR2 sequences are MNHNY and SVGAGI (reference sequence). Trimming took off 6 bases at V and 8 bases at J, with 8 bases between the two ends. The chain is built from TRBV6-6 and TRBJ1-3; D gene unclear. Sequencing input: peripheral blood. The source is a man aged 25-40 years with active or convalescent COVID-19. The CDR3 protein is CASSGFDTIYF. DNA for the CDR3: TGTGCCAGCAGCGGGTTTGACACCATATATTTT.